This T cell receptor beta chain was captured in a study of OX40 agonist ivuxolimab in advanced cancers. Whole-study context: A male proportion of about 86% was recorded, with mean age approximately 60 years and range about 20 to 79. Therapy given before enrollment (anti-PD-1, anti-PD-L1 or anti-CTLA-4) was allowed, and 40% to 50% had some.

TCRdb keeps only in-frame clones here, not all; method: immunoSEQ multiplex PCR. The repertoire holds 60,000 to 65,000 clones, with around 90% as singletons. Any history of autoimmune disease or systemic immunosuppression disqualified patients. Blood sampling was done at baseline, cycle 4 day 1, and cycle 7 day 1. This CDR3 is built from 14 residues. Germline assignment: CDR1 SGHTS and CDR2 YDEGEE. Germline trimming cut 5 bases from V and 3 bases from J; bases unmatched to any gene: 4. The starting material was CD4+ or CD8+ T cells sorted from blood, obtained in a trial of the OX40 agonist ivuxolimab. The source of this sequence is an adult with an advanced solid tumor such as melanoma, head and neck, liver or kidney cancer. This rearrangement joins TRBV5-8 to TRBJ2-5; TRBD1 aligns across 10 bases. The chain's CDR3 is CASSYGTGEETQYF. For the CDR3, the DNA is TGTGCCAGCAGTTACGGGACAGGGGAAGAGACCCAGTACTTC. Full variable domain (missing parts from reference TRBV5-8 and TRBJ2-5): EAGVTQSPTHLIKTRGQQATLRCSPISGHTSVYWYQQALGLGLQFLLWYDEGEERNRGNFPPRFSGRQFPNYSSELNVNALELEDSALYLCASSYGTGEETQYFGPGTRLLVL.